The 9 T cell receptor beta chains below all came from one sample that was sequenced in a study of blood T cell repertoires in COVID-19. This table comes from immunoSEQ multiplex PCR, and its TCRdb copy is limited to in-frame clones, with some not included. There are about 400,000 clones in the sample; around 90% occur only once, and about 1.2% lies in the top ten. The sequenced sample consisted of peripheral blood. The receptors originated from a man aged 35 to 55 with acute or convalescent COVID-19.

The chain uses TRBV9 and TRBJ2-7; 12 positions agree with TRBD1. Germline CDR1 reads SGDLS; CDR2 reads YYNGEE. V was clipped by 0 bases and J by 5 bases; unmatched bases: 3. This CDR3 has 15 residues. The CDR3 loop is CASSVGGTGGDEQYF. The CDR3 region has the DNA TGTGCCAGCAGCGTAGGGGGGACAGGGGGCGACGAGCAGTACTTC.

The chain has TRBV5-1 and TRBJ1-3; possibly TRBD1 for D (6 bases). The CDR3 is 14 amino acids. V lost 4 bases, J lost 5 bases, and 13 bases lay in between. CDR1 is SGHRS, CDR2 YFSETQ, per germline. This chain's CDR3 is CASSATGTRNTIYF. DNA for the CDR3: TGCGCCAGCAGCGCAACAGGGACCAGAAACACCATATATTTT. The entire variable domain, with the rest obtained from reference TRBV5-1 and TRBJ1-3, is as follows: KAGVTQTPRYLIKTRGQQVTLSCSPISGHRSVSWYQQTPGQGLQFLFEYFSETQRNKGNFPGRFSGRQFSNSRSEMNVSTLELGDSALYLCASSATGTRNTIYFGEGSWLTVV.

The chain employs TRBV28 and TRBJ2-7; D is perhaps TRBD1 (6 bases). Trimming removed 4 bases from V and 2 bases from J, with 24 bases in between. The germline V gene has CDR1 MDHEN and CDR2 SYDVKM. The CDR3 covers 18 residues. The CDR3 here is CASSSYGQPKSPTYEQYF. In nucleotides, the CDR3 is TGTGCCAGCAGTTCCTACGGACAGCCTAAGAGCCCTACCTACGAGCAGTACTTC.

The gene calls are TRBV27 and TRBJ2-7; 8 bases agree with TRBD2. The CDR3 runs 17 residues. Per germline, CDR1 MNHEY and CDR2 SMNVEV (reference sequence). Trimming cost V 4 bases and J 5 bases; bases outside gene matches: 16. CDR3 region: CASSSGTIQRESDEQYF. The CDR3 DNA reads as TGTGCCAGCAGTTCGGGGACCATTCAGCGGGAGTCTGACGAGCAGTACTTC.

This chain joins TRBV19 and TRBJ1-2, with a weak D call TRBD1 (6 bases). Germline CDR1 reads LNHDA; CDR2 reads SQIVND (reference sequence). Trimming cost V 4 bases and J 5 bases, with 11 bases left between them. The CDR3 loop spans 13 amino acids. CDR3 sequence: CASSNRDLYGYTF. CDR3 in DNA: TGTGCCAGTAGTAACAGGGATTTGTATGGCTACACCTTC.

A single count supports this clone. This chain connects TRBV6-5 to TRBJ1-4; TRBD1 matches 7 bases. From germline, CDR1 is MNHEY and CDR2 SVGAGI. The CDR3 contains 15 residues. Trimming removed 0 bases from V and 14 bases from J; junction bases left unmatched: 12. This CDR3 reads CASSYSSTGTVGLFF. CDR3 in DNA: TGTGCCAGCAGTTACTCGAGTACCGGGACAGTCGGGCTGTTTTTT.

The chain combines TRBV7-9 with TRBJ2-7; 9 bases line up with TRBD1. CDR3 length: 13 residues. After removal of 8 bases from V and 4 bases from J, the junction contained 6 bases not matched to a gene. Germline CDR1 SEHNR, CDR2 FQNEAQ (reference sequence). CDR3 bases: TGTGCCAGCTCCACCGGGACAGGGTACGAGCAGTACTTC. It translates to CASSTGTGYEQYF.

This chain links TRBV2 with TRBJ2-5, with 7 bases lining up with TRBD1. V shed 11 bases, J shed 1 base, and the junction held 7 bases outside the gene matches. This CDR3 is 13 amino acids long. The germline V gene has CDR1 SNHLY and CDR2 FYNNEI. CDR3 coding DNA: TGTGCCGGGAAGGGACAGACCCAAGAGACCCAGTACTTC. It translates to CAGKGQTQETQYF.

The chain employs TRBV12-3 or TRBV12-4 and TRBJ1-1, with D perhaps TRBD1 (5 bases). The CDR3 sequence is 13 residues long. Trimming shortened V by 5 bases and J by 10 bases, and 17 bases separated the two germline ends. CDR3 in DNA: TGTGCCAGCAGTAAGACCCAACGGGGGGGAGCTTTCTTT. It yields the protein CASSKTQRGGAFF.